This paragraph reports one T cell receptor beta chain. It has no known antigen specificity. Per-nucleotide qualities are absent, and no much larger clonotype sits a single base away. The sample comes from a study of CD8 T cells in Susac syndrome (dated by TCRdb to between 2019 and 2020). Broadly, across the study: Repertoire sequencing was used to test whether CD8+ T cell activation and differentiation in Susac syndrome was antigen driven. Results and caveats for the whole study, not just this receptor: The study acknowledged that relatively few individuals were included in the TCR sequencing and HLA analysis.

RNA was extracted with the RNeasy kit and roughly 0.5 to 1 ug was reverse transcribed using random hexamers. The immunoSEQ multiplex PCR assay, covering 54 Vbeta and 13 Jbeta segments, was used to amplify TCR beta CDR3 regions. PCR amplification bias was corrected using a synthetic template baseline for primer optimization and computational correction. The source study handled its data this way. Reads were annotated to V, D and J genes according to IMGT and were analyzed with immunoSEQ Analyzer, with only productive sequences retained. Clonality was computed as one minus Shannon entropy normalized by log2 of the number of productive unique sequences. For each patient and control, public and private clones were evaluated within the 100 most prevalent clones. Clones were defined as Susac-specific if absent from the healthy and MS cohorts, from over a thousand published viral clones and from other ImmuneACCESS disease sequences. The public reads were run again by TCRdb, first through fastp at Q25 and then through MiXCR, and only productive beta chains were kept. When rows share a CDR3 protein, they turn into one entry using the most common DNA and genes. TCRdb assigned the V and J calls; the authors' analysis was not used. This sample holds a few hundred thousand distinct CDR3 sequences; just under 95% were observed only once. In total, the top ten clones hold just over 0.08% of the sample.

V and J lose 3 bases and 2 bases, and a span of 10 bases separates them. From its cysteine to its phenylalanine, the CDR3 spans 14 amino acids. Only the CDR3 portion is preserved as DNA: 42 bases, with reading frame beginning at the first base. Per the germline V gene (reference sequence), LGHDT is the CDR1 and YNNKEL is the CDR2. High-throughput TCR beta sequencing profiled peripheral blood CD8+ and CD4+ T cells from healthy donors, Susac syndrome patients and multiple sclerosis patients. The multiple sclerosis controls were treatment-naive patients whose relapsing-remitting disease, either stable or active, fulfilled the revised McDonald criteria. CD8+ TEMRA cells were enriched by FACS, while bulk CD8+ and CD4+ T cells were purified by magnetic negative isolation. Blood was drawn into EDTA tubes, processed within 24 hours, and PBMCs were isolated by density gradient centrifugation. PBMCs intended for TCR sequencing were cryopreserved in liquid nitrogen and thawed later in a water bath at 37 degrees C. The sorted or isolated CD4+, CD8+ and CD8+ TEMRA cells reached a purity of at least 90%.

This sequence was found in a human donor with multiple sclerosis. What was sequenced was CD4+ T cells from PBMCs. The receptor chain draws on TRBV3-1 and TRBJ2-5; TRBD1 is a possible D gene, resting on 6 matching bases. CDR3 protein: CASSHQGPQETQYF. At the DNA level, the sequence is TGTGCCAGCAGCCACCAGGGGCCACAAGAGACCCAGTACTTC.